The rows below give T cell receptor beta chains drawn from one sample of a study of cytomegalovirus exposure and HLA in healthy donors. Sequencing used immunoSEQ multiplex PCR; TCRdb keeps in-frame clones, though not all of them. The sample has 120,000 or so clones, 95% to 96% seen once. The sequencing sample was made of PBMCs. These receptors all come from a man aged 18 to 30 in good health and CMV-seronegative. Each CDR3 is given with its conserved first and last residue. The D gene is left open where the match is weak. Where a row states a size, it is once, few, many or the class of an expanded clone; other rows omit it.

>TRBV6-1|TRBJ2-7|TRBD1|.
CASSGPGQGGLYEQYF
TGTGCCAGCAGTGGGCCGGGACAGGGTGGCCTCTACGAGCAGTACTTC
>TRBV14|TRBJ2-1|TRBD2|.
CASSLLAGPYNEQFF
TGTGCCAGCAGTCTTCTAGCGGGACCCTACAATGAGCAGTTCTTC
>TRBV19|TRBJ2-1|TRBD1|.
CASSIGTGGQNEQFF
TGTGCCAGTAGTATAGGTACAGGGGGTCAGAATGAGCAGTTCTTC
>TRBV27|TRBJ2-3|TRBD2|.
CASRPTSGRMADTQYF
TGTGCCAGCCGACCGACTAGCGGGAGGATGGCAGATACGCAGTATTTT
>TRBV2|TRBJ1-2|.|.
CASRTNTYGYTF
TGTGCCAGCAGAACGAACACCTATGGCTACACCTTC
>TRBV28|TRBJ1-5|.|.
CASSLWEGGSNQPQHF
TGTGCCAGCAGTTTATGGGAAGGAGGTAGCAATCAGCCCCAGCATTTT
>TRBV9|TRBJ2-3|TRBD2|once
CASSVDGTRDTQYF
TGTGCCAGCAGCGTAGATGGGACTAGAGATACGCAGTATTTT
>TRBV7-9|TRBJ1-2|.|.
CASSFAGRANYGYTF
TGTGCCAGCAGCTTTGCAGGGAGGGCTAACTATGGCTACACCTTC
>TRBV19|TRBJ2-3|TRBD2|.
CASTPGGLAEGADTQYF
TGTGCCAGTACCCCGGGGGGACTAGCGGAGGGCGCGGATACGCAGTATTTT
>TRBV6-5|TRBJ1-5|TRBD1|.
CASSSGQGVQPQHF
TGTGCCAGCAGTTCCGGACAGGGCGTCCAGCCCCAGCATTTT
>TRBV9|TRBJ2-1|TRBD2|.
CASSVGTSGINEQFF
TGTGCCAGCAGCGTAGGAACTAGCGGAATTAATGAGCAGTTCTTC
>TRBV30|TRBJ2-7|TRBD1|once
CAWSPRQGAPYEQYF
TGTGCCTGGAGCCCGCGACAGGGGGCTCCCTACGAGCAGTACTTC
>TRBV2|TRBJ2-7|.|.
CASSEGPAGGEQYF
TGTGCCAGCAGTGAGGGGCCGGCAGGGGGGGAGCAGTACTTC
>TRBV7-7|TRBJ2-5|TRBD1|.
CASSTISDRGLRETQYF
TGTGCCAGCAGCACAATATCGGACAGGGGTCTGCGAGAGACCCAGTACTTC
>TRBV7-2|TRBJ2-7|TRBD2|once
CASSLQSGSSYEQYF
TGTGCCAGCAGCTTACAAAGCGGGAGCTCCTACGAGCAGTACTTC
>TRBV5-8|TRBJ2-7|.|.
CASSLYAGAYEQYF
TGTGCCAGCAGCTTGTATGCAGGGGCCTACGAGCAGTACTTC
>TRBV2|TRBJ2-2|.|.
CASRAGPNTGELFF
TGTGCCAGCAGGGCGGGTCCGAACACCGGGGAGCTGTTTTTT
>TRBV6-5|TRBJ1-5|.|.
CASKIGQYSNQPQHF
TGTGCCAGCAAGATCGGACAGTATAGCAATCAGCCCCAGCATTTT
>TRBV9|TRBJ2-3|TRBD2|.
CASSLSGGSADTQYF
TGTGCCAGCAGCCTTAGCGGGGGTTCCGCAGATACGCAGTATTTT
>TRBV11-1|TRBJ2-3|.|.
CASSLARSGYTDTQYF
TGTGCCAGCAGCTTAGCGCGCTCGGGGTACACAGATACGCAGTATTTT
>TRBV21-1|TRBJ1-5|.|.
CASSNGEPYNQPQHF
TGTGCCAGCAGCAATGGAGAGCCATACAATCAGCCCCAGCATTTT
>TRBV19|TRBJ2-2|.|.
CASSIGGWRSNTGELFF
TGTGCCAGTAGTATAGGAGGGTGGCGATCGAACACCGGGGAGCTGTTTTTT
>TRBV7-9|TRBJ2-6|.|.
CASSLLGSGANVLTF
TGTGCCAGCAGCTTACTAGGAAGTGGGGCCAACGTCCTGACTTTC
>TRBV7-3|TRBJ2-1|TRBD1|.
CASSLKFSTGVNEQFF
TGTGCCAGCAGCTTAAAATTTTCGACAGGGGTCAATGAGCAGTTCTTC
>TRBV29-1|TRBJ2-7|TRBD2|.
CSVGASGVGSPRNEQYF
TGCAGCGTTGGTGCTAGCGGGGTAGGCTCCCCGAGGAACGAGCAGTACTTC
>TRBV6-1|TRBJ2-7|TRBD1|.
CASRVRDRETYEQYF
TGTGCCAGCAGGGTCCGGGACAGGGAAACCTACGAGCAGTACTTC
>TRBV30|TRBJ1-1|.|.
CAWSSLGGEAFF
TGTGCCTGGAGTTCCTTGGGGGGGGAAGCTTTCTTT
>TRBV4-1|TRBJ2-5|.|.
CASSLSRREETQYF
TGCGCCAGCAGCCTTTCGAGGAGAGAAGAGACCCAGTACTTC
>TRBV6-5|TRBJ1-3|.|.
CASSYIAGFSGNTIYF
TGTGCCAGCAGTTACATCGCAGGCTTCTCTGGAAACACCATATATTTT
>TRBV5-4|TRBJ1-1|TRBD1|.
CASWGQGSRTEAFF
TGTGCCAGCTGGGGACAGGGAAGTCGCACTGAAGCTTTCTTT
>TRBV7-8|TRBJ1-4|.|.
CASSLAGGVGTKLFF
TGTGCCAGCAGCTTAGCGGGGGGAGTAGGGACAAAACTGTTTTTT
>TRBV4-3|TRBJ1-5|TRBD1|.
CASSQSQGVNQPQHF
TGCGCCAGCAGCCAATCACAGGGGGTGAATCAGCCCCAGCATTTT
>TRBV13|TRBJ1-2|.|.
CASSPQRLYGYTF
TGTGCCAGCAGCCCCCAGCGACTCTATGGCTACACCTTC
>TRBV7-6|TRBJ1-2|TRBD1|.
CASSLSGTGPPNYGYTF
TGTGCCAGCAGCTTAAGTGGGACAGGGCCCCCTAACTATGGCTACACCTTC
>TRBV7-8|TRBJ1-2|TRBD1|.
CASSGTGAPNRYGYTF
TGTGCCAGCTCCGGGACAGGGGCCCCGAATCGCTATGGCTACACCTTC
>TRBV7-9|TRBJ2-3|TRBD1|once
CASSLGGTGTDTQYF
TGTGCCAGCAGCTTAGGGGGGACAGGGACAGATACGCAGTATTTT
>TRBV28|TRBJ2-1|.|.
CASSLPLATPNNEQFF
TGTGCCAGCAGTTTACCCCTAGCGACGCCCAACAATGAGCAGTTCTTC
>TRBV13|TRBJ2-1|TRBD2|.
CASSLGLAGGSNEQFF
TGTGCCAGCAGCCTGGGACTAGCGGGAGGAAGTAATGAGCAGTTCTTC
>TRBV7-8|TRBJ2-1|TRBD2|.
CASSPWTSGSYNEQFF
TGTGCCAGCAGCCCCTGGACTAGCGGGAGTTACAATGAGCAGTTCTTC
>TRBV2|TRBJ2-1|TRBD1|.
CASTKDRGLTEQFF
TGTGCCAGCACCAAAGACAGGGGGTTAACTGAGCAGTTCTTC
>TRBV7-3|TRBJ1-2|TRBD1|.
CASSLQGGAYGYTF
TGTGCCAGCAGCCTACAGGGGGGTGCCTATGGCTACACCTTC
>TRBV4-3|TRBJ1-1|.|.
CASSQGTRVFF
TGCGCCAGCAGCCAAGGTACTCGGGTTTTCTTT
>TRBV28|TRBJ2-5|.|.
CATYGPTVQYF
TGTGCCACTTATGGGCCGACGGTCCAGTACTTC
>TRBV19|TRBJ1-1|.|once
CASKLRGTLDTEAFF
TGTGCCAGTAAGCTCAGGGGAACTTTGGACACTGAAGCTTTCTTT
>TRBV4-3|TRBJ2-3|TRBD2|.
CASSQLAGSLDTQYF
TGCGCCAGCAGCCAGCTAGCGGGGTCCCTGGATACGCAGTATTTT
>TRBV7-3|TRBJ2-1|.|.
CASSTRGLNNEQFF
TGTGCCAGCAGCACCCGTGGACTCAACAATGAGCAGTTCTTC
>TRBV9|TRBJ2-3|.|.
CASSAGSGLRTDTQYF
TGTGCCAGCAGCGCAGGATCGGGACTCCGCACAGATACGCAGTATTTT
>TRBV7-2|TRBJ2-7|TRBD2|.
CASSLAIASGYYEQYF
TGTGCCAGCAGCTTAGCGATAGCTAGCGGTTATTACGAGCAGTACTTC
>TRBV28|TRBJ1-2|.|.
CASSFSGSSYGYTF
TGTGCCAGCAGTTTCTCCGGGAGCTCCTATGGCTACACCTTC
>TRBV6-5|TRBJ1-2|.|once
CASSTGQGYGYTF
TGTGCCAGCAGTACGGGACAAGGCTATGGCTACACCTTC
>TRBV7-9|TRBJ1-1|.|.
CASSLLSVNTEAFF
TGTGCCAGCAGCTTGCTATCCGTGAACACTGAAGCTTTCTTT
>TRBV27|TRBJ2-7|TRBD1|.
CASSLPPGQGSHEQYF
TGTGCCAGCAGCTTACCTCCGGGACAGGGGAGCCACGAGCAGTACTTC
>TRBV9|TRBJ2-1|.|few
CASSPTLGHNEQFF
TGTGCCAGCAGCCCGACCTTGGGGCACAATGAGCAGTTCTTC